This TCR beta chain appears in the sequencing data of a study of blood T cell repertoires in COVID-19. Overall study context: The United States, Italy and Spain provided the acute and convalescent COVID-19 samples.

This clone was found once. Using immunoSEQ multiplex PCR, the repertoire was profiled, and TCRdb retains in-frame clones only, with some absent. Of about 250,000 clones listed, roughly four fifths are singletons. Between the trimmed V and J ends, which lost 8 bases and 2 bases, there was a span of 13 bases. The germline V gene has CDR1 SGHDT and CDR2 YYEEEE. This CDR3 region has 13 residues. Sequences were obtained from peripheral blood. This chain links TRBV5-6 with TRBJ2-5, with D possibly being TRBD1 (6 bases). The source of this sequence is a woman aged 70 to 79 with acute or convalescent COVID-19. In DNA form, the CDR3 reads TGTGCCAGTATGTTGCAGGGGCAAGAGACCCAGTACTTC. Translated: CASMLQGQETQYF.